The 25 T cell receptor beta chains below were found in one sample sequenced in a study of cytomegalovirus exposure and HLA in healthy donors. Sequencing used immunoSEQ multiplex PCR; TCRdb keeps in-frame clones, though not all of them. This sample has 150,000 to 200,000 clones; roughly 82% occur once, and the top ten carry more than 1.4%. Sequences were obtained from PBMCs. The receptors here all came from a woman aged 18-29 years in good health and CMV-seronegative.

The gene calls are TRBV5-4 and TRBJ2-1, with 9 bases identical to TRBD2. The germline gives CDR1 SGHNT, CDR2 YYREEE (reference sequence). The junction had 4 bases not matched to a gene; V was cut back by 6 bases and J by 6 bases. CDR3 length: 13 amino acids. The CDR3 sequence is CASMLAGPNEQFF. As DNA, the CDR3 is TGTGCCAGCATGCTAGCGGGACCCAATGAGCAGTTCTTC.

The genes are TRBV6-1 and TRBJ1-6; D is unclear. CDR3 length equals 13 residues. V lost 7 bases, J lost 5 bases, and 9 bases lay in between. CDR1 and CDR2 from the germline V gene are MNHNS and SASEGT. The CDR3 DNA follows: TGTGCCAGCACGCAGAAGAATAATTCACCCCTCCACTTT. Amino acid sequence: CASTQKNNSPLHF.

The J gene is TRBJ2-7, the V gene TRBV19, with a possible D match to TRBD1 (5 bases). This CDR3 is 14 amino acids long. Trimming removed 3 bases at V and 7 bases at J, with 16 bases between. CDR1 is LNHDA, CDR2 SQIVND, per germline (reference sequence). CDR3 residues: CASSMSRVSREQYF. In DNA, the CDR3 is TGTGCCAGTAGTATGTCCAGGGTGTCTCGGGAGCAGTACTTC.

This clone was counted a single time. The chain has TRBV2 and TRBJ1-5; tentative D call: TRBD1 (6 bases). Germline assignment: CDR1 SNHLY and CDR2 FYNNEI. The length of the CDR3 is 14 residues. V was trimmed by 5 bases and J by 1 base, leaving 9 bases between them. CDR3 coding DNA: TGTGCCAGCAGTAAAGGACAGAGCAATCAGCCCCAGCATTTT. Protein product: CASSKGQSNQPQHF.

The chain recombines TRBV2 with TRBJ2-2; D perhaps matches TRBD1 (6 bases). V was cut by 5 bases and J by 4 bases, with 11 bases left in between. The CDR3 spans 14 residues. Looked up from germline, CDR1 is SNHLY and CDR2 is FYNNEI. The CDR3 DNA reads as TGTGCCAGCAGTTTTGGGGGCAGCACCGGGGAGCTGTTTTTT. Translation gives CASSFGGSTGELFF.

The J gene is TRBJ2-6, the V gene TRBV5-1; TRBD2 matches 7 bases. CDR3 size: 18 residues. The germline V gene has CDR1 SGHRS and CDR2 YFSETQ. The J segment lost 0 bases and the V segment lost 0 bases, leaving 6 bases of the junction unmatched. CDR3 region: CASSLAVGDYSGANVLTF. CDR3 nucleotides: TGCGCCAGCAGCTTGGCAGTAGGGGACTACTCTGGGGCCAACGTCCTGACTTTC.

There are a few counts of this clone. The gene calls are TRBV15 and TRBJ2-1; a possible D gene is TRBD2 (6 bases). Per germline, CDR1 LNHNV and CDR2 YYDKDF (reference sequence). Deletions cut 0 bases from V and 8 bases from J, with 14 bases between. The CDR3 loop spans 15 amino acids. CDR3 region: CATSRDGGPGDEQFF. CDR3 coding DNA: TGTGCCACCAGCAGAGATGGAGGGCCTGGCGATGAGCAGTTCTTC.

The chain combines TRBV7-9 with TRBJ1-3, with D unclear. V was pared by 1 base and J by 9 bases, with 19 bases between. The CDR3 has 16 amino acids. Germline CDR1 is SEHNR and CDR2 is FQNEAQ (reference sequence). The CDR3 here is CASSLDSTGSGSTIYF. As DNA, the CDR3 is TGTGCCAGCAGCTTAGATTCTACGGGGTCTGGGAGCACCATATATTTT.

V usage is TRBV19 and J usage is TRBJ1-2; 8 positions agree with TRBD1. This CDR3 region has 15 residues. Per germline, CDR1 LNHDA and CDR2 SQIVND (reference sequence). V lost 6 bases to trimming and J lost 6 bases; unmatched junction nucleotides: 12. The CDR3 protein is CASSYISPGGNGYTF. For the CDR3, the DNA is TGTGCCAGTAGCTATATTAGCCCAGGGGGCAATGGCTACACCTTC. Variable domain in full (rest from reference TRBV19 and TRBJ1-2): DGGITQSPKYLFRKEGQNVTLSCEQNLNHDAMYWYRQDPGQGLRLIYYSQIVNDFQKGDIAEGYSVSREKKESFPLTVTSAQKNPTAFYLCASSYISPGGNGYTFGSGTRLTVV.

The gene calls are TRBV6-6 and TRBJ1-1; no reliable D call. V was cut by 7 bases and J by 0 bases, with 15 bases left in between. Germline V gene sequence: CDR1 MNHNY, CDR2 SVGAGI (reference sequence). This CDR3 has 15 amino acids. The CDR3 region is CASKFQQFLNTEAFF. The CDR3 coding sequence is TGTGCCAGCAAATTCCAACAGTTTCTGAACACTGAAGCTTTCTTT.

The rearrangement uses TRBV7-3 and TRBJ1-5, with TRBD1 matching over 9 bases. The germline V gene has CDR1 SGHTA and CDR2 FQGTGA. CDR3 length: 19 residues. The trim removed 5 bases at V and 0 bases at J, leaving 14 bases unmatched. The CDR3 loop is CASSVYSGTGKYSNQPQHF. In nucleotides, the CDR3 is TGTGCCAGCAGCGTATATTCCGGGACAGGGAAATATAGCAATCAGCCCCAGCATTTT.

CDR3 sequence reads: CASSFLSDQETQYF. As DNA, the CDR3 is TGCGCCAGCAGCTTTCTAAGCGACCAAGAGACCCAGTACTTC. The V gene is TRBV5-1, the J gene TRBJ2-5; the D is unclear. CDR1 SGHRS and CDR2 YFSETQ come from the germline V gene. Deletions cut 2 bases from V and 0 bases from J, with 8 bases between. The CDR3 runs to 14 residues. Using reference TRBV5-1 and TRBJ2-5 for the parts outside the CDR3, the full variable domain is KAGVTQTPRYLIKTRGQQVTLSCSPISGHRSVSWYQQTPGQGLQFLFEYFSETQRNKGNFPGRFSGRQFSNSRSEMNVSTLELGDSALYLCASSFLSDQETQYFGPGTRLLVL.

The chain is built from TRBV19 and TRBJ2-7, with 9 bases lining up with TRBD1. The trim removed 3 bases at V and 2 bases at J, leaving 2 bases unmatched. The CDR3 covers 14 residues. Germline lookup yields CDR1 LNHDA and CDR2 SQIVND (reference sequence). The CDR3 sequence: CASSMGTGTYEQYF. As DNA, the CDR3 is TGTGCCAGTAGTATGGGGACAGGGACCTACGAGCAGTACTTC.

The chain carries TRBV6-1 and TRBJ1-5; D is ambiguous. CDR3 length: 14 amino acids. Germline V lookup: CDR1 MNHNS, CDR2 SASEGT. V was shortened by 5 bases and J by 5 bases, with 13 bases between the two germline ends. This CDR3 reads CASSNIKRDQPQHF. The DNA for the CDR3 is TGTGCCAGCAGTAACATAAAGCGGGATCAGCCCCAGCATTTT.

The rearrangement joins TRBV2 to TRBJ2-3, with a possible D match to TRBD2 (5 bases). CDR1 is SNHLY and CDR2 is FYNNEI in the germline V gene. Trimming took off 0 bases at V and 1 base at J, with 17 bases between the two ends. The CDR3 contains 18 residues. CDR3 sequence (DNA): TGTGCCAGCAGTGAAGCCCCACCAACGGACTCGCGCACAGATACGCAGTATTTT. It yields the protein CASSEAPPTDSRTDTQYF.

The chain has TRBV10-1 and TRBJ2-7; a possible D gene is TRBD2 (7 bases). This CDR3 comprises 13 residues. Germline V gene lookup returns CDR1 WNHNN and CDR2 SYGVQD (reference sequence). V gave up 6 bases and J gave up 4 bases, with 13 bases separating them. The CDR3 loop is CASSPGEGYEQYF. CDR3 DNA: TGCGCCAGCAGCCCAGGGGAGGGATACGAGCAGTACTTC.

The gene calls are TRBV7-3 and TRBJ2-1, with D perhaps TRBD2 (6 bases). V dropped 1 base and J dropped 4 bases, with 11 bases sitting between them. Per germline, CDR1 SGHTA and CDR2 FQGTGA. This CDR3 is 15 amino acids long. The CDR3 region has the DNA TGTGCCAGCAGCTTAATCGCGGGGTATTACAATGAGCAGTTCTTC. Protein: CASSLIAGYYNEQFF.

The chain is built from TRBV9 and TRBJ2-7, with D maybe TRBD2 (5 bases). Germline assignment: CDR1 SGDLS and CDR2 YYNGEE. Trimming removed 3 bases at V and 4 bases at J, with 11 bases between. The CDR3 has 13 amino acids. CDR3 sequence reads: CASSAGVGYEQYF. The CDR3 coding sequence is TGTGCCAGCAGCGCCGGGGTGGGTTACGAGCAGTACTTC.

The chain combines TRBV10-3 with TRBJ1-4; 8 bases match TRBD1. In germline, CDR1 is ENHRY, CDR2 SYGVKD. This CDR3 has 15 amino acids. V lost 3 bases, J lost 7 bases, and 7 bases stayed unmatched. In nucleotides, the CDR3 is TGTGCCATCAGTGAATCCGGGACAGGAACTGAAAAACTGTTTTTT. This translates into CAISESGTGTEKLFF.

CDR3: CASVRDRSYGYTF. The CDR3 DNA is TGTGCCAGCGTCCGGGACAGGAGCTATGGCTACACCTTC. V usage is TRBV6-1 and J usage is TRBJ1-2; TRBD1 agrees at 8 bases. Per germline, CDR1 MNHNS and CDR2 SASEGT. V lost 8 bases and J lost 4; bases outside the gene matches: 6. This CDR3 contains 13 residues.

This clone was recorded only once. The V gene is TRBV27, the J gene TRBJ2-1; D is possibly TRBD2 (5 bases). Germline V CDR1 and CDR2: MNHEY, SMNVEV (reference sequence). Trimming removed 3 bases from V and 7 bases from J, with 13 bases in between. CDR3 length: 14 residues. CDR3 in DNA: TGTGCCAGCAGTTTGTGGACGGGCGGGAATGAGCAGTTCTTC. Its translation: CASSLWTGGNEQFF.

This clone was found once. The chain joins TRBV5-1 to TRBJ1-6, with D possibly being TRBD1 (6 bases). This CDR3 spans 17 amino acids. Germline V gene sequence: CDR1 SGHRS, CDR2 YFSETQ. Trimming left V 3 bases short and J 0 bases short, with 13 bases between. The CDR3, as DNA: TGCGCCAGCAGCTCTGGACAGTTGGACTCCTATAATTCACCCCTCCACTTT. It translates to CASSSGQLDSYNSPLHF.

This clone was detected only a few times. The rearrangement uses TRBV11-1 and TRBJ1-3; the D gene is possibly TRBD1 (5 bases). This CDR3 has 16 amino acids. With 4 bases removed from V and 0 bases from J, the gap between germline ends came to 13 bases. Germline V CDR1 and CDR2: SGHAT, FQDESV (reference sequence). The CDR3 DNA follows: TGTGCCAGCAGCTCCACGGACACCTTCTCTGGAAACACCATATATTTT. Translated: CASSSTDTFSGNTIYF.

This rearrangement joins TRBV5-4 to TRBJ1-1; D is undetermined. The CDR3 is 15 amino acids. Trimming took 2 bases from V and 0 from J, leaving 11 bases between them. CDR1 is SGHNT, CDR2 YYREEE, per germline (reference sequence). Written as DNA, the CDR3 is TGTGCCAGCAGCTTTCTTGACCGGGTGAACACTGAAGCTTTCTTT. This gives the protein CASSFLDRVNTEAFF.

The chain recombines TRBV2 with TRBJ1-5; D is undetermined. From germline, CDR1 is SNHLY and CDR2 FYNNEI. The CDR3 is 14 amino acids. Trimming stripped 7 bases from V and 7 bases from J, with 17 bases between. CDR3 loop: CASTALVGGQPQHF. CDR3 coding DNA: TGTGCCAGCACAGCCCTGGTTGGCGGACAGCCCCAGCATTTT.